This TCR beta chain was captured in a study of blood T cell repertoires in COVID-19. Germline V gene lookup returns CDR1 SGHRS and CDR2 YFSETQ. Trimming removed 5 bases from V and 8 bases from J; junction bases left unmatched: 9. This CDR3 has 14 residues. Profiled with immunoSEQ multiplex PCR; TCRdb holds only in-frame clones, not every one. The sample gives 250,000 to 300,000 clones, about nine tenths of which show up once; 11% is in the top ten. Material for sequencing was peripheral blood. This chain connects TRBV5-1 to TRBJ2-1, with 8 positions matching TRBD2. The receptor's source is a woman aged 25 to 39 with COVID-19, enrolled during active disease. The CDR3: CASRGSGSNHEQFF. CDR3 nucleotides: TGCGCCAGCAGGGGGAGCGGGAGTAACCATGAGCAGTTCTTC.